These T cell receptor beta chains were read from a single sample in a study of cytomegalovirus exposure and HLA in healthy donors. Assay: immunoSEQ multiplex PCR; the TCRdb copy retains only in-frame clones and omits some. The data contain approximately 82,000 clones, 85% to 95% of them singletons. Input material: PBMCs. Source of these receptors: a woman aged 18-29 years in good health and CMV-seronegative. Each CDR3 is given with its conserved first and last residue. D genes are given only for firm matches. Where a row states a size, it is once, few, many or the class of an expanded clone; other rows omit it.

abundance	d_gene	j_gene	v_gene	CDR3aa	CDR3nt
NA	NA	TRBJ1-6	TRBV7-8	CASSLEPAVGRGSPLHF	TGTGCCAGCAGCTTAGAGCCAGCAGTTGGGAGGGGTTCACCCCTCCACTTT
NA	TRBD1	TRBJ2-1	TRBV29-1	CSVGTGHNEQFF	TGCAGCGTGGGGACAGGCCACAATGAGCAGTTCTTC
NA	NA	TRBJ2-6	TRBV6-6	CASSYSTGSGANVLTF	TGTGCCAGCAGTTACTCCACAGGCTCTGGGGCCAACGTCCTGACTTTC
few	NA	TRBJ2-2	TRBV10-2	CASQTGYTGELFF	TGCGCCAGCCAGACGGGATACACCGGGGAGCTGTTTTTT
NA	TRBD2	TRBJ2-3	TRBV5-8	CASSRARLAGADTQYF	TGTGCCAGCAGCCGCGCCCGACTAGCGGGAGCAGATACGCAGTATTTT
NA	TRBD2	TRBJ2-3	TRBV6-1	CASSAGLAPYTQYF	TGTGCCAGCAGTGCGGGACTAGCGCCCTACACGCAGTATTTT
NA	TRBD2	TRBJ2-7	TRBV2	CASRIGEGPYEQYF	TGTGCCAGCAGGATTGGGGAGGGCCCCTACGAGCAGTACTTC
NA	NA	TRBJ1-2	TRBV7-2	CASSLSPSYGYTF	TGTGCCAGCAGCTTGTCTCCCAGCTATGGCTACACCTTC
NA	TRBD1	TRBJ1-5	TRBV19	CASSAPTGTGGFGGQPQHF	TGTGCCAGTAGTGCGCCTACCGGGACAGGGGGCTTTGGCGGTCAGCCCCAGCATTTT
NA	TRBD1	TRBJ1-2	TRBV6-5	CASRRTGRANYGYTF	TGTGCCAGCAGGCGGACAGGGCGAGCGAACTATGGCTACACCTTC
NA	TRBD2	TRBJ2-5	TRBV9	CASSSPRLAENQETQYF	TGTGCCAGCAGCTCCCCGCGACTAGCGGAGAACCAAGAGACCCAGTACTTC
NA	TRBD2	TRBJ2-2	TRBV5-4	CASSTLGEGTGELFF	TGTGCCAGCAGTACCCTGGGGGAGGGAACCGGGGAGCTGTTTTTT
NA	NA	TRBJ1-5	TRBV27	CASSRTGSNQPQHF	TGTGCCAGCAGTCGCACAGGGAGCAATCAGCCCCAGCATTTT